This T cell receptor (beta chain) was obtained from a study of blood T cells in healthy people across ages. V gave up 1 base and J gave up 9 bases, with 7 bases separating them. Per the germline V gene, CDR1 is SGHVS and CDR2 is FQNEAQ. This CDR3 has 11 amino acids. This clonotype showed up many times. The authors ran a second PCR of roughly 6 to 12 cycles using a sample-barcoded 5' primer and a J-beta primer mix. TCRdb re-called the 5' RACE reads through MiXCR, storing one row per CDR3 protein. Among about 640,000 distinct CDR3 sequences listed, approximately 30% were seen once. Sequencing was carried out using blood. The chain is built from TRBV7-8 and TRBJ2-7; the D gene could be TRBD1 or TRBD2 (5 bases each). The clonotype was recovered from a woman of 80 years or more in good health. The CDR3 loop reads CASSLVGGQYF. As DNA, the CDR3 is TGTGCCAGCAGCTTAGTTGGGGGGCAGTACTTC.